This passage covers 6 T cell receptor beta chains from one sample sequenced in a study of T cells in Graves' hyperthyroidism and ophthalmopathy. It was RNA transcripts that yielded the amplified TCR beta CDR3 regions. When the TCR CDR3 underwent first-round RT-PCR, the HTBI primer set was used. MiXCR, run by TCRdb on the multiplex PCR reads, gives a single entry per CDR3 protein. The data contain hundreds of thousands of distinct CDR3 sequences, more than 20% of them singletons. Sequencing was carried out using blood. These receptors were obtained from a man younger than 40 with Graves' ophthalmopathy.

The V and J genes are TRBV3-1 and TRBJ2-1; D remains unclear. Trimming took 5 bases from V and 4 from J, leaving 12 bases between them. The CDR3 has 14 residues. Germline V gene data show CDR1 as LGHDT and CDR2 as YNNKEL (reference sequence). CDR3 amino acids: CASSAVGGYNEQFF. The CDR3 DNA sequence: TGTGCCAGCAGCGCAGTTGGCGGATACAATGAGCAGTTCTTC.

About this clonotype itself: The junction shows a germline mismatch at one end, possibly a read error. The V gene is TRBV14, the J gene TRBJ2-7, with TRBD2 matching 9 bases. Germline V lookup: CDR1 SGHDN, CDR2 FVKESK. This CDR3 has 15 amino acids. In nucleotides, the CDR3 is TGTGCCAGCAGCCCCGCATTCTTAGCGGGAGACGAGAAGGTCTTC. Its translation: CASSPAFLAGDEKVF.

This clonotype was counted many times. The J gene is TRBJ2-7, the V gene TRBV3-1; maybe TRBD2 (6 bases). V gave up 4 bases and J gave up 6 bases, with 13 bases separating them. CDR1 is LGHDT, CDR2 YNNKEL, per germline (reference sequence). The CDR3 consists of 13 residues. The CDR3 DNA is TGTGCCAGCAGCCCCCAGGGACTGGGCGAGCAGTACTTC. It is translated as CASSPQGLGEQYF.

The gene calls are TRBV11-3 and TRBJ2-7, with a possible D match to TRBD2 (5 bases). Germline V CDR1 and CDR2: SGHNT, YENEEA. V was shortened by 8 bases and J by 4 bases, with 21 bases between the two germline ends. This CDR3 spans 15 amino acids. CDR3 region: CASWETPGSNYEQYF. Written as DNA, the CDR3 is TGTGCCAGCTGGGAAACTCCGGGGTCTAATTACGAGCAGTACTTC.

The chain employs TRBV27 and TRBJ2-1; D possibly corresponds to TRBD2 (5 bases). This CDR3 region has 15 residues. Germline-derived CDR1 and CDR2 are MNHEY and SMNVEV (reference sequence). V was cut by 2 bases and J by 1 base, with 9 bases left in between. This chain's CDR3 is CASSLRRGSYNEQFF. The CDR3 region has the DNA TGTGCCAGCAGTTTACGGCGCGGGTCCTACAATGAGCAGTTCTTC.

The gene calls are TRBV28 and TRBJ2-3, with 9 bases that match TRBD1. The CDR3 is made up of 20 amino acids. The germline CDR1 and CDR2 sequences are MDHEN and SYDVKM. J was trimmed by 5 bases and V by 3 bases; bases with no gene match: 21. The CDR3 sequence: CASSFPSGTGLNGGVDTQYF. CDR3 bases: TGTGCCAGCAGTTTCCCGTCCGGGACAGGGCTTAACGGAGGGGTAGATACGCAGTATTTT.